These 9 T cell receptor beta chains were all obtained from the same sample, sequenced in a study of blood T cell repertoires in COVID-19. Data came from immunoSEQ multiplex PCR; TCRdb stores just in-frame clones and leaves some out. The repertoire holds fewer than 150,000 clones, with 78% as singletons. Sequenced input: peripheral blood. These TCRs come from a man aged 70 or older with acute or convalescent COVID-19.

The V gene is TRBV11-3, the J gene TRBJ2-7, with 7 bases lining up with TRBD2. The length of the CDR3 is 16 residues. V shed 4 bases, J shed 0 bases, and the junction held 9 bases outside the gene matches. Looked up from germline, CDR1 is SGHNT and CDR2 is YENEEA. The CDR3 protein is CASSSRGVAGSYEQYF. Here the CDR3 DNA reads TGTGCCAGCAGCTCCCGCGGGGTAGCGGGCTCCTACGAGCAGTACTTC. The full variable domain, with the rest looked up from reference TRBV11-3 and TRBJ2-7, is EAGVVQSPRYKIIEKKQPVAFWCNPISGHNTLYWYLQNLGQGPELLIRYENEEAVDDSQLPKDRFSAERLKGVDSTLKIQPAELGDSAVYLCASSSRGVAGSYEQYFGPGTRLTVT.

V gene TRBV12-3 or TRBV12-4 combines with J gene TRBJ2-3; D is unclear. V lost 6 bases and J 5 bases, leaving 6 bases between the germline ends. This CDR3 has 11 residues. CDR3 in amino acids: CASSLRDTQYF. The CDR3 bases are TGTGCCAGCAGCCTACGAGATACGCAGTATTTT.

This clone showed up just a few times. The chain recombines TRBV2 with TRBJ1-2, with 8 bases aligning to TRBD1. The CDR3 is 15 residues long. The V and J ends lost 6 bases and 4 bases, in that order; junction bases with no gene match: 10. Germline CDR1 SNHLY, CDR2 FYNNEI. The CDR3 reads CASRDTRTGIYGYTF. DNA for the CDR3: TGTGCCAGCAGAGATACGCGGACAGGGATCTATGGCTACACCTTC.

In nucleotides, the CDR3 is TGCGCCAGCAGCTTGAGCGGGAGGGAGAACACTGAAGCTTTCTTT. This encodes CASSLSGRENTEAFF. This sequence joins TRBV5-1 and TRBJ1-1; D not certain. CDR3 size: 15 residues. The V end was cut by 1 base, the J end by 1 base, with 11 bases between. Germline V lookup: CDR1 SGHRS, CDR2 YFSETQ.

The chain recombines TRBV27 with TRBJ2-1; 13 bases are shared with TRBD2. The J segment lost 7 bases and the V segment lost 4 bases, leaving 7 bases of the junction unmatched. Per germline, CDR1 MNHEY and CDR2 SMNVEV (reference sequence). The CDR3 is 16 amino acids. The CDR3 region is CASSSPTSGGNNEQFF. The CDR3 DNA follows: TGTGCCAGCAGTTCACCGACTAGCGGGGGGAATAATGAGCAGTTCTTC.

J is TRBJ2-7 and V is TRBV6-2 or TRBV6-3, with 8 bases that match TRBD1. This CDR3 region has 15 residues. The germline V gene has CDR1 MNHEY and CDR2 SVGEGT. J lost 2 bases, V lost 6 bases, and 9 bases had no gene match. The CDR3 is CASSRIGQGAYEQYF. Here the CDR3 DNA reads TGTGCCAGCAGCCGCATCGGACAGGGCGCCTACGAGCAGTACTTC.

The chain carries TRBV4-3 and TRBJ2-7; D perhaps matches TRBD2 (6 bases). This CDR3 has 13 amino acids. V lost 2 bases and J lost 6, with 11 bases in between. Germline-derived CDR1 and CDR2 are LGHNA and YSLEER. The CDR3 loop reads CASSQPGGFEQYF. CDR3 DNA sequence: TGCGCCAGCAGCCAACCTGGGGGGTTCGAGCAGTACTTC.

This sequence joins TRBV19 and TRBJ2-3; TRBD2 matches at 15 bases. The CDR3 contains 19 residues. With V trimmed by 1 base and J by 0 bases, 5 bases remained unmatched. Germline-derived CDR1 and CDR2 are LNHDA and SQIVND (reference sequence). The CDR3 DNA is TGTGCCAGTAGTATAGCCCGGACTAGCGGGGGGGCGAGCACAGATACGCAGTATTTT. Residues: CASSIARTSGGASTDTQYF. Full variable domain (missing parts from reference TRBV19 and TRBJ2-3): DGGITQSPKYLFRKEGQNVTLSCEQNLNHDAMYWYRQDPGQGLRLIYYSQIVNDFQKGDIAEGYSVSREKKESFPLTVTSAQKNPTAFYLCASSIARTSGGASTDTQYFGPGTRLTVL.

The chain is built from TRBV5-1 and TRBJ1-4; D is uncertain. The CDR3 contains 16 residues. The germline gives CDR1 SGHRS, CDR2 YFSETQ. Between the trimmed V and J ends, which lost 2 bases and 0 bases, there was a span of 11 bases. The CDR3 sequence is CASSFDLGATNEKLFF. The CDR3 DNA reads as TGCGCCAGCAGCTTCGATCTGGGCGCAACTAATGAAAAACTGTTTTTT.